The 5 T cell receptor beta chains below all came from one sample that was sequenced in a study of CD8+CD57+ T cells in acquired aplastic anemia (dated by TCRdb to about 2018). TCRdb records Illumina HiSeq 2000 as the sequencer. Genomic DNA served as template for TCR beta VDJ combination and CDR3 sequence profiling. TCRdb reanalyzed the raw reads on its own, using fastp at Q25 for trimming and MiXCR for clone calling, and kept in-frame beta chains. Each record represents a unique CDR3 protein, reported with the most common genes and DNA among its rows. For this sample the table gives around 250,000 distinct CDR3 sequences, of which approximately 56% were detected only once. The biggest ten clones account for approximately 8% of the sample. Material: sorted CD4+, CD8+, or CD8+CD57+ T cells (not recorded which) from PBMCs. These receptors were obtained from a human donor with severe aplastic anemia or a healthy control (not recorded which).

This chain uses TRBV7-9 with TRBJ1-5, with D possibly matching TRBD1 (5 bases). The CDR3 runs to 14 residues. V was shortened by 3 bases and J by 5 bases, with 11 bases between the two germline ends. CDR1 is SEHNR and CDR2 is FQNEAQ in the germline V gene (reference sequence). CDR3 sequence (DNA): TGTGCCAGCAGCTTGGTCGGGGGGTATCAGCCCCAGCATTTT. Amino acids: CASSLVGGYQPQHF.

CDR3 sequence (DNA): TGTGCCAGCCAGACAGGGGGGACTGAAGCTTTCTTT. Translation gives CASQTGGTEAFF. The rearrangement uses TRBV2 and TRBJ1-1, with 9 bases lining up with TRBD1. The V gene's germline CDR1 is SNHLY and CDR2 FYNNEI. The junction had 3 bases not matched to a gene; V was cut back by 8 bases and J by 5 bases. The CDR3 spans 12 residues. Full variable domain (outside the CDR3, taken from reference TRBV2 and TRBJ1-1): EPEVTQTPSHQVTQMGQEVILRCVPISNHLYFYWYRQILGQKVEFLVSFYNNEISEKSEIFDDQFSVERPDGSNFTLKIRSTKLEDSAMYFCASQTGGTEAFFGQGTRLTVV.

In the case of this clonotype: A clone one base away is much larger, so this may be a read error. J is TRBJ1-2 and V is TRBV12-3 or TRBV12-4, with D possibly TRBD1 on 5 matching bases. CDR3 length equals 15 residues. Trimming took 2 bases from V and 3 from J, leaving 13 bases between them. The CDR3 protein is CASSLRQGVDYGYTF. In nucleotides, the CDR3 is TGTGCCAGCAGTTTAAGGCAGGGCGTAGACTATGGCTACACCTTC.

This clonotype appeared many times. This chain links TRBV7-3 with TRBJ1-6; unclear D gene. The CDR3 extends over 13 amino acids. The germline V and J ends were trimmed by 5 bases and 9 bases, with 11 bases remaining between them. Germline CDR1 SGHTA, CDR2 FQGTGA. The CDR3 DNA follows: TGTGCCAGCAGCCCCCTCGAGGGTTCACCCCTCCACTTT. The encoded protein is CASSPLEGSPLHF.

This clonotype has at least ten counts. This chain connects TRBV15 to TRBJ2-3, with D unresolved. CDR1 is LNHNV and CDR2 is YYDKDF in the germline V gene (reference sequence). The V end was cut by 1 base, the J end by 2 bases, with 7 bases between. CDR3 length: 14 amino acids. CDR3: CATSRVGYTDTQYF. CDR3 bases: TGTGCCACCAGCAGAGTGGGGTACACAGATACGCAGTATTTT.